This section outlines one TCR beta chain sequence together with its context. The antigen is undetermined. In germline, CDR1 is SGHNT, CDR2 YYREEE (reference sequence). Losses at the gene ends were 3 bases for V and 7 bases for J; bases not matched to a gene: 2. This CDR3 spans 14 amino acids. The PCR ran on 60 Vbeta and 13 Jbeta primers. Per the study methods: It was a later analysis that counted some 80 million unique TCR beta chains, of which some 10 million were shared. Sequencing used immunoSEQ multiplex PCR; TCRdb keeps in-frame clones, though not all of them. For V, J and clone size, that table is used; D and trimming come from the DNA. The sample has some 150,000 clones, 82% seen once. These data come from a study of cytomegalovirus exposure and HLA in healthy donors. Study results and caveats: Common viral pathogens seemed to be connected with several of the most significant clusters, according to a later analysis. In vitro work confirmed that a few CMV-associated chains recognize CMV antigens.

Sequencing was carried out using PBMCs. The chain links TRBV5-4 to TRBJ2-1, with 12 bases lining up with TRBD2. The sequence was obtained from a man aged 18 to 29 in good health and CMV-seropositive. CDR3 sequence reads: CASSSLAGGNEQFF. DNA of the CDR3: TGTGCCAGCAGCTCACTAGCGGGAGGAAATGAGCAGTTCTTC.